This note documents a single TCR beta chain sequence. This PCR relied on a set of 60 Vbeta primers and 13 Jbeta primers. Repertoires were generated with immunoSEQ multiplex PCR, while TCRdb's copy carries only in-frame clones and drops some. The sample includes tens of thousands of clones, roughly 78% of them seen just once. These donors, healthy bone marrow donors, were studied. CDR1 and CDR2 (germline): SGHDT, YYEEEE. Trimming cost V 2 bases and J 6 bases; bases outside gene matches: 3. The CDR3 is made up of 14 amino acids. This sample was taken from a study of cytomegalovirus exposure and HLA in healthy donors.

The genes are TRBV5-6 and TRBJ2-3, with 10 bases lining up with TRBD2. Sequences were obtained from PBMCs. The sequence was obtained from a man between 35 and 55 years old in good health and CMV-seronegative. The DNA for the CDR3 is TGTGCCAGCAGCTTAAGCGGGGGGGTGGATACGCAGTATTTT. Amino acid sequence: CASSLSGGVDTQYF.